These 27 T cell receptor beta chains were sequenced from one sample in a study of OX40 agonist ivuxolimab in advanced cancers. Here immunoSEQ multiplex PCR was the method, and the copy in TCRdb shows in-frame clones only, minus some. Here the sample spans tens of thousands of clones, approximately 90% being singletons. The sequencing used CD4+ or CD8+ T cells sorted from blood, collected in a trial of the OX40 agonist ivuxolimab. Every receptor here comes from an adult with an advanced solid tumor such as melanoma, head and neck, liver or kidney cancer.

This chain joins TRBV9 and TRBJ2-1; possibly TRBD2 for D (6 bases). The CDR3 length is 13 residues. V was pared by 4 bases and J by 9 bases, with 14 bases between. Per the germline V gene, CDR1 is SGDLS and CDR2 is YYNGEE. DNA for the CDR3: TGTGCCAGCAGCCCGGGACTCCTTTCTGAGCAGTTCTTC. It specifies CASSPGLLSEQFF.

CDR3 nucleotide sequence: TGTGCCAGCAGGCCCCCAGGGGGCGCACCGATTGGGGCCAACGTCCTGACTTTC. It codes for CASRPPGGAPIGANVLTF. This rearrangement joins TRBV28 to TRBJ2-6, with 8 positions matching TRBD1. J lost 3 bases, V lost 6 bases, and 13 bases had no gene match. Looked up from germline, CDR1 is MDHEN and CDR2 is SYDVKM. This CDR3 has 18 residues.

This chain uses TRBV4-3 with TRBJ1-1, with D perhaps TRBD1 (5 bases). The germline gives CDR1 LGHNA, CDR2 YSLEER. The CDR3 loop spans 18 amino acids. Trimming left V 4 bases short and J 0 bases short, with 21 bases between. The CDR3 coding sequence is TGCGCCAGCAGCCCGCACCACGCACGGGGGTGGATGAACACTGAAGCTTTCTTT. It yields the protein CASSPHHARGWMNTEAFF.

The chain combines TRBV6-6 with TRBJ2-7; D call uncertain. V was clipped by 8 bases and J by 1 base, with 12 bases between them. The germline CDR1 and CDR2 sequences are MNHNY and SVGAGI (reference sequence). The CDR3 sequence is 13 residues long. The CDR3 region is CASETPSSYEQYF. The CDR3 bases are TGTGCCAGCGAGACACCCAGTTCCTACGAGCAGTACTTC.

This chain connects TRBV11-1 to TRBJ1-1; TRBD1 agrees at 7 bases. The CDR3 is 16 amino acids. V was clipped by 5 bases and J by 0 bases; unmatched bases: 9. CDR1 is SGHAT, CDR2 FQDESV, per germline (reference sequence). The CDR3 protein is CASSPLRGQMNTEAFF. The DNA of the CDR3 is TGTGCCAGCAGCCCTCTGAGGGGGCAGATGAACACTGAAGCTTTCTTT.

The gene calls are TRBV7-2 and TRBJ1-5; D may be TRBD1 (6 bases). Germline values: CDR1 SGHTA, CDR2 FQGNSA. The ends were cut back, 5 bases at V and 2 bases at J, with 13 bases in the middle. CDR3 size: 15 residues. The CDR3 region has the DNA TGTGCCAGCAGCCGGGGAGGGGGAGGCAATCAGCCCCAGCATTTT. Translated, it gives CASSRGGGGNQPQHF.

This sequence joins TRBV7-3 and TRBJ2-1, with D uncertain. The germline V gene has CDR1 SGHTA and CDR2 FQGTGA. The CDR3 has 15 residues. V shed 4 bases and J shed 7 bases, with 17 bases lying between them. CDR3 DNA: TGTGCCAGCAGCTCCCCTGCACTCTCAGGAAATGAGCAGTTCTTC. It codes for CASSSPALSGNEQFF.

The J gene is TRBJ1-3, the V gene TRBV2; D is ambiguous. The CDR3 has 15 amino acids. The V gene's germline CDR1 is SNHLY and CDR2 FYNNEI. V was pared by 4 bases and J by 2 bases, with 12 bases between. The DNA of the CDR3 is TGTGCCAGCAGTGTTGAAAAGGGCGCTGGAAACACCATATATTTT. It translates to CASSVEKGAGNTIYF.

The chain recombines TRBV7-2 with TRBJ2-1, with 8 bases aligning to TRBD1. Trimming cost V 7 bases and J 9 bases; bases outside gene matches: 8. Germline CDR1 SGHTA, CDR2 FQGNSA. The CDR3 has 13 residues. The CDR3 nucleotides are TGTGCCAGCACGCAGACAGGGGTTGGTGAGCAGTTCTTC. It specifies CASTQTGVGEQFF.

The CDR3 bases are TGCGCCAGCAGCTTTTCCCGTAGCGTGGAGACCCAGTACTTC. Translating it yields CASSFSRSVETQYF. V gene TRBV5-1 combines with J gene TRBJ2-5, with D possibly being TRBD2 (5 bases). V lost 2 bases and J 5 bases, leaving 13 bases between the germline ends. Germline V gene data show CDR1 as SGHRS and CDR2 as YFSETQ. The CDR3 consists of 14 residues.

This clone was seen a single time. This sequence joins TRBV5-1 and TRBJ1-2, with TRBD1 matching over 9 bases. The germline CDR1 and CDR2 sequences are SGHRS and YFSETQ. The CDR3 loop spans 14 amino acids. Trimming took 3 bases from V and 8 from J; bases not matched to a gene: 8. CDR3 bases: TGCGCCAGCAGCTCACCCGGGACAGGGTTCGGCTACACCTTC. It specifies CASSSPGTGFGYTF.

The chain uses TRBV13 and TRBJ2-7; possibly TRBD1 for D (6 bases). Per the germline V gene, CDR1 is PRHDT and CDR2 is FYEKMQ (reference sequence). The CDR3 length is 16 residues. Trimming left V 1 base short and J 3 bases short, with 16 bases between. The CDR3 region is CASSLAPTGSGYEQYF. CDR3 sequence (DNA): TGTGCCAGCAGCTTAGCCCCTACAGGGTCCGGCTACGAGCAGTACTTC. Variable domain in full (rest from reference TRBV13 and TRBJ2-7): AAGVIQSPRHLIKEKRETATLKCYPIPRHDTVYWYQQGPGQDPQFLISFYEKMQSDKGSIPDRFSAQQFSDYHSELNMSSLELGDSALYFCASSLAPTGSGYEQYFGPGTRLTVT.

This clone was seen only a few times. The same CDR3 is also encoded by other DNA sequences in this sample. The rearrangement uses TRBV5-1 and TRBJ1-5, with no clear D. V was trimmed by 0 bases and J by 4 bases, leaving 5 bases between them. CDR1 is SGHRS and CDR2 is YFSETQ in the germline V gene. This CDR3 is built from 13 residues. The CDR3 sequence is CASSLAGNQPQHF. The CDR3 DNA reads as TGCGCCAGCAGCTTGGCCGGAAATCAGCCCCAGCATTTT.

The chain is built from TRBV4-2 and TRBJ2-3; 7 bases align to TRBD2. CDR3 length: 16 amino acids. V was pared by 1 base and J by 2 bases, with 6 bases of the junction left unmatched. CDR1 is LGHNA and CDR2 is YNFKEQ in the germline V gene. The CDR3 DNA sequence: TGTGCCAGCAGCCAAGGTCGCGGGGGACCCACAGATACGCAGTATTTT. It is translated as CASSQGRGGPTDTQYF.

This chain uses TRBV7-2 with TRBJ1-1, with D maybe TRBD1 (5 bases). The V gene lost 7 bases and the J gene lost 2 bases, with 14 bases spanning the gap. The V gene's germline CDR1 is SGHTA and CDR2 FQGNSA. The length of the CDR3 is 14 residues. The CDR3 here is CASTSAGINTEAFF. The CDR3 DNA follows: TGTGCCAGCACCTCGGCAGGGATTAACACTGAAGCTTTCTTT.

CDR3 region: CASRHTGEASYEQYF. The CDR3 DNA reads TGTGCCAGCAGGCACACAGGGGAGGCTTCCTACGAGCAGTACTTC. The chain employs TRBV28 and TRBJ2-7; possible D gene TRBD1, 7 bases. Trimming cost V 6 bases and J 1 base, with 16 bases left between them. The germline V gene has CDR1 MDHEN and CDR2 SYDVKM. This CDR3 is 15 amino acids long.

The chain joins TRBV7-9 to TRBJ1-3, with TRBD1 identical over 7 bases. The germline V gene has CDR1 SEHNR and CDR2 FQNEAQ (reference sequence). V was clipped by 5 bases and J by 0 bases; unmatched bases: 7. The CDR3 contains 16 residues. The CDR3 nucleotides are TGTGCCAGCAGCCCTCCAGGGGGAAGCTCTGGAAACACCATATATTTT. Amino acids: CASSPPGGSSGNTIYF. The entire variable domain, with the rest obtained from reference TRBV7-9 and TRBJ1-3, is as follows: DTGVSQNPRHKITKRGQNVTFRCDPISEHNRLYWYRQTLGQGPEFLTYFQNEAQLEKSRLLSDRFSAERPKGSFSTLEIQRTEQGDSAMYLCASSPPGGSSGNTIYFGEGSWLTVV.

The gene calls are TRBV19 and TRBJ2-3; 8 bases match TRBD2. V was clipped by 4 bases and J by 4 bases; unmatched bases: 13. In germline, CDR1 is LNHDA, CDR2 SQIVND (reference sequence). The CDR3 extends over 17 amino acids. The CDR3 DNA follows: TGTGCCAGTAGTACCGGGGCCCCGGGACTAGTATCAGATACGCAGTATTTT. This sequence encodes CASSTGAPGLVSDTQYF.

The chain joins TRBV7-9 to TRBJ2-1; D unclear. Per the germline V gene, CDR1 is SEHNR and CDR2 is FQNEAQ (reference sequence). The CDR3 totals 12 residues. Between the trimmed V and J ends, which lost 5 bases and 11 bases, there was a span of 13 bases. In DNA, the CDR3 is TGTGCCAGCAGCCCCCAGCAGTACCAGCAGTTCTTC. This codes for CASSPQQYQQFF.

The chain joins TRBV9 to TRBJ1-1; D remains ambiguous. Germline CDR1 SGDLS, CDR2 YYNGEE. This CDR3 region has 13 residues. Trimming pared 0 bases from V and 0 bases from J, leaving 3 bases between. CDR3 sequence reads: CASSVVVNTEAFF. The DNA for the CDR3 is TGTGCCAGCAGCGTAGTTGTGAACACTGAAGCTTTCTTT.

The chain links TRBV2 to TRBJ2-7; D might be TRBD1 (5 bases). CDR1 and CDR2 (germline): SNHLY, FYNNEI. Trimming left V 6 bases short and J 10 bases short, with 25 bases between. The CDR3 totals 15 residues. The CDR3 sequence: CASRQSTVLRGTQYF. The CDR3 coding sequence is TGTGCCAGCAGGCAATCGACAGTCCTACGAGGAACCCAGTACTTC. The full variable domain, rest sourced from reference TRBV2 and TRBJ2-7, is EPEVTQTPSHQVTQMGQEVILRCVPISNHLYFYWYRQILGQKVEFLVSFYNNEISEKSEIFDDQFSVERPDGSNFTLKIRSTKLEDSAMYFCASRQSTVLRGTQYFGPGTRLTVT.

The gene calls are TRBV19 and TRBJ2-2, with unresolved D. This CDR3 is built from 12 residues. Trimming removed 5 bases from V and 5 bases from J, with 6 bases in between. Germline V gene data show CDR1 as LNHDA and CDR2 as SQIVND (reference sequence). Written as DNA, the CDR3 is TGTGCCAGTAGTCTCCGGACCGGGGAGCTGTTTTTT. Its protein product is CASSLRTGELFF.

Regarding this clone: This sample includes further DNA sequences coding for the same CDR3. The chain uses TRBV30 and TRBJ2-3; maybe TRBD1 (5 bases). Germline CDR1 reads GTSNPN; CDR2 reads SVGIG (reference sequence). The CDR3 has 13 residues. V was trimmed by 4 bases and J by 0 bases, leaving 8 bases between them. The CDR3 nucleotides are TGTGCCTGGAATAGGGGAAGCACAGATACGCAGTATTTT. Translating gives CAWNRGSTDTQYF.

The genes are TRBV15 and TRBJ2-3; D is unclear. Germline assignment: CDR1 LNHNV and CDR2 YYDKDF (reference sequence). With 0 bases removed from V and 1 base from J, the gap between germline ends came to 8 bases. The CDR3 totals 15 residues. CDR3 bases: TGTGCCACCAGCAGAGATCACCAGGGCACAGATACGCAGTATTTT. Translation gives CATSRDHQGTDTQYF.

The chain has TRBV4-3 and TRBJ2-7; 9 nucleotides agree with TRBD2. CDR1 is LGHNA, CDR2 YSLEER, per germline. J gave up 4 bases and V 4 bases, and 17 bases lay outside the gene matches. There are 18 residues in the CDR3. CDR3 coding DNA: TGCGCCAGCAGCCTCACGATCGGGTCCGGGACTAGCAGATACGAGCAGTACTTC. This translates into CASSLTIGSGTSRYEQYF.

The CDR3 nucleotides are TGTGCCAGCAGTTCCAGGGGATCTAATGAAAAACTGTTTTTT. This gives the protein CASSSRGSNEKLFF. This chain uses TRBV28 with TRBJ1-4, with D perhaps TRBD1 (6 bases). Germline CDR1 and CDR2: MDHEN and SYDVKM. CDR3 size: 14 residues. The germline V and J ends were trimmed by 4 bases and 3 bases, with 9 bases remaining between them. The complete variable domain, with remaining parts taken from reference TRBV28 and TRBJ1-4, reads DVKVTQSSRYLVKRTGEKVFLECVQDMDHENMFWYRQDPGLGLRLIYFSYDVKMKEKGDIPEGYSVSREKKERFSLILESASTNQTSMYLCASSSRGSNEKLFFGSGTQLSVL.

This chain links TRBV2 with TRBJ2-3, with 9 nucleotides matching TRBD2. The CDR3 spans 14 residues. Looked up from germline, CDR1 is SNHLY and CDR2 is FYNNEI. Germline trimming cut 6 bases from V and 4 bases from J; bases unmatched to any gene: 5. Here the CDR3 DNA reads TGTGCCAGCAGACCAGCGGGAGGCCCAGATACGCAGTATTTT. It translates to CASRPAGGPDTQYF.